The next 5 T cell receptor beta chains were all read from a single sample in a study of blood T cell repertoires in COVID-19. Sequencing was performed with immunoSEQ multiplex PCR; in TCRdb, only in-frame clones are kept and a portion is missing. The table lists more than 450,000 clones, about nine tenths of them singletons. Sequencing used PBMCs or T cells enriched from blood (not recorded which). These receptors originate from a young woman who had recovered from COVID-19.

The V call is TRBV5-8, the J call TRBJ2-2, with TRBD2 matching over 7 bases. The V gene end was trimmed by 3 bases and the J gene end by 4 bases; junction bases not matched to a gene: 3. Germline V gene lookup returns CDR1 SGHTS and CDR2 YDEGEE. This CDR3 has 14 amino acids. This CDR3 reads CASSSSGSTGELFF. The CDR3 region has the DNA TGTGCCAGCAGCTCTAGCGGATCCACCGGGGAGCTGTTTTTT.

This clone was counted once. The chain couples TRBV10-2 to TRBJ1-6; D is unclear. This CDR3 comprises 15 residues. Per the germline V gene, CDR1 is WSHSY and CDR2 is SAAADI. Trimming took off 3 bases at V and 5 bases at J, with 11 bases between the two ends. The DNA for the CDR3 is TGCGCCAGCAGTGAAAACGGCGGGGATAATTCACCCCTCCACTTT. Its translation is CASSENGGDNSPLHF.

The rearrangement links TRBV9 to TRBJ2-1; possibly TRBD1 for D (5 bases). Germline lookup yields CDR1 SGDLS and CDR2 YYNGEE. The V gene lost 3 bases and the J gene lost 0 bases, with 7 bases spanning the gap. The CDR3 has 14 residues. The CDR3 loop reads CASSGGLSYNEQFF. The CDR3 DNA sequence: TGTGCCAGCAGCGGGGGCCTCTCCTACAATGAGCAGTTCTTC. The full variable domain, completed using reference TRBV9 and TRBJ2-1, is DSGVTQTPKHLITATGQRVTLRCSPRSGDLSVYWYQQSLDQGLQFLIQYYNGEERAKGNILERFSAQQFPDLHSELNLSSLELGDSALYFCASSGGLSYNEQFFGPGTRLTVL.

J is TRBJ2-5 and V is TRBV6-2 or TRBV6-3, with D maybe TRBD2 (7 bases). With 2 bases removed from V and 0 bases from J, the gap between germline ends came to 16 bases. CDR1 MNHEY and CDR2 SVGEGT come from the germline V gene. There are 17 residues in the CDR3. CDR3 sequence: CASSYLFGGPYQETQYF. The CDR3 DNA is TGTGCCAGCAGTTACCTGTTCGGGGGGCCGTACCAAGAGACCCAGTACTTC.

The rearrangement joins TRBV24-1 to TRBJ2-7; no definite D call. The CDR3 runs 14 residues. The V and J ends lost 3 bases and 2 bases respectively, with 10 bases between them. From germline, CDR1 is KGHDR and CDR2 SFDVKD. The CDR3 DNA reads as TGTGCCACCAGTGATCTCGACACTCCCTACGAGCAGTACTTC. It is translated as CATSDLDTPYEQYF.